This TCR beta chain originates from a study of blood T cell repertoires in COVID-19. Study as a whole: Researchers got acute and convalescent COVID-19 samples from the United States, Italy and Spain.

Libraries were prepared by immunoSEQ multiplex PCR; TCRdb keeps only in-frame clonotypes and omits some of them. The repertoire consists of nearly 110,000 clones, with around 89% occurring once and the leading ten covering approximately 6.8%. Trimming left V 2 bases short and J 0 bases short, with 14 bases between. The CDR3 extends over 16 amino acids. Germline V CDR1 and CDR2: SGHTA, FQGNSA. This receptor was obtained from a man in his forties or fifties with active or convalescent COVID-19. Input material: peripheral blood. V is TRBV7-2 and J is TRBJ2-7; D ambiguous. The CDR3 region has the DNA TGTGCCAGCAGCTTAAGAGGCGTGGTGAGCTCCTACGAGCAGTACTTC. Translating gives CASSLRGVVSSYEQYF.